This T cell receptor (beta chain) stems from a study of T cell responses to AZD1222 COVID-19 vaccine. Overall study findings and caveats: Spike-wide vaccine-associated CD4 TCRs dominated at 160-218 and 743-854. In all cases, repertoires were sampled only after the peak T cell response. Clonal diversity may have been underestimated, and the donors were mostly white British, with more females than males.

Analysis merged second doses at about 4 or about 12 weeks. Only in-frame clones appear in the TCRdb table, and some are missing; sequencing was by immunoSEQ multiplex PCR. The data show about 180,000 clones, 80% to 95% seen once. Comment on this clone: The antigen is unknown.

Trimming pared 4 bases from V and 1 base from J, leaving 7 bases between. This CDR3 has 13 residues. Germline V CDR1 and CDR2: SGHTA, FQGTGA. The receptor was isolated from an adult who received the AZD1222 COVID-19 vaccine. Material: peripheral blood, obtained 28 days after the second AZD1222 dose. V and J are TRBV7-3 and TRBJ1-1; D perhaps matches TRBD1 (5 bases). For the CDR3, the DNA is TGTGCCAGCAGCTCCGGGGCGAACACTGAAGCTTTCTTT. This gives the protein CASSSGANTEAFF.